This T cell receptor beta chain stems from a study of T cell responses to AZD1222 COVID-19 vaccine. Study-wide points: Without day 14 samples, only post-peak T cell repertoires were studied. Spike was spanned by vaccine-associated CD4 TCRs, with dominance at 160-218 and 743-854. In the spike-specific TCR repertoire, nearly half reportedly target unmutated variant regions. Spike-specific TCR breadth and depth were elevated following two AZD1222 doses.

Details on this clone: Its antigen is still unknown.

Profiling relied on immunoSEQ multiplex PCR, and the TCRdb table lists in-frame clones only, not all of them. Among around 140,000 clones listed, approximately 91% were seen once. CDR1 LGHDT and CDR2 YNNKEL come from the germline V gene (reference sequence). There are 15 residues in the CDR3. The V and J ends lost 4 bases and 5 bases respectively, with 17 bases between them. This receptor was obtained from an adult in good health. This specimen consisted of peripheral blood, obtained on day 0 of AZD1222 vaccination. This rearrangement joins TRBV3-1 (or the pseudogene TRBV3-2) to TRBJ2-5; possibly TRBD2 for D (6 bases). CDR3 residues: CASSRTSGVGETQYF. The CDR3 region has the DNA TGTGCCAGCAGCCGGACTTCGGGGGTTGGCGAGACCCAGTACTTC.